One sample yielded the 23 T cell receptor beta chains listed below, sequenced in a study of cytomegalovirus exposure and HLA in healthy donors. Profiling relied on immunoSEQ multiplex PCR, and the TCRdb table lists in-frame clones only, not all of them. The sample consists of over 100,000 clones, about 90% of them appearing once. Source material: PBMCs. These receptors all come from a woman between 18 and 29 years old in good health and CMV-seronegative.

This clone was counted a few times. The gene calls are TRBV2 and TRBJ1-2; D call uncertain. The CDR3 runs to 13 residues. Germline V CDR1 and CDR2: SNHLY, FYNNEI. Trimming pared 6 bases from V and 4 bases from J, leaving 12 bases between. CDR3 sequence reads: CASRSGRLYGYTF. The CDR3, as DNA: TGTGCCAGCAGATCGGGAAGACTCTATGGCTACACCTTC.

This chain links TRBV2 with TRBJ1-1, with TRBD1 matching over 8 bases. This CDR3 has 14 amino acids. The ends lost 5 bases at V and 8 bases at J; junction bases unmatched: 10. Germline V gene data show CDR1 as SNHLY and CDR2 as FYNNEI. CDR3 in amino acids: CASSWGQATGEAFF. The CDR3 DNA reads TGTGCCAGCAGTTGGGGACAGGCCACGGGGGAAGCTTTCTTT.

The CDR3 protein is CASSAVADGFNTDTQYF. The CDR3 DNA reads as TGTGCCAGCAGTGCCGTAGCGGACGGTTTCAACACAGATACGCAGTATTTT. J is TRBJ2-3 and V is TRBV6-4, with a weak D call TRBD2 (6 bases). CDR1 and CDR2 from the germline V gene are MRHNA and SNTAGT. This CDR3 spans 17 amino acids. Trimming shortened V by 4 bases and J by 2 bases, and 19 bases separated the two germline ends.

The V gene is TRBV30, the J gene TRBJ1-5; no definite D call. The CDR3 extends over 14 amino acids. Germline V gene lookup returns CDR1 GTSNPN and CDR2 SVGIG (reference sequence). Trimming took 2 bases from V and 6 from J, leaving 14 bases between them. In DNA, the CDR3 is TGTGCCTGGAGTTCGCAGGTCGGTAGTCAGCCCCAGCATTTT. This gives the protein CAWSSQVGSQPQHF.

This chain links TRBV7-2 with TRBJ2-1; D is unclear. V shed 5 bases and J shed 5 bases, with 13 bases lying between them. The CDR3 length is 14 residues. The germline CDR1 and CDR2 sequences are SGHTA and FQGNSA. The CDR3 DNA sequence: TGTGCCAGCAGCCCCTCCTGGTTAGACAATGAGCAGTTCTTC. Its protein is CASSPSWLDNEQFF.

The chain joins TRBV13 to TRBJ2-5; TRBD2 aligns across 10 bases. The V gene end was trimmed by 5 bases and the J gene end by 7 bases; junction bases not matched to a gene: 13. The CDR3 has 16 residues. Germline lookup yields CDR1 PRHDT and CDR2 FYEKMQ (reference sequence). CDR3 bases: TGTGCCAGCAGCCCCTCACGAGCGGGGGGGCGCGGGACCCAGTACTTC. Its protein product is CASSPSRAGGRGTQYF.

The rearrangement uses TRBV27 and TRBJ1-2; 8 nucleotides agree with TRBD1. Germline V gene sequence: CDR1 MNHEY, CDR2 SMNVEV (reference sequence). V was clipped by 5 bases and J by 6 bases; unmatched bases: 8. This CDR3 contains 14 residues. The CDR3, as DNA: TGTGCCAGCAGTCCGCGACAGGGGTGGGATGGCTACACCTTC. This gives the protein CASSPRQGWDGYTF.

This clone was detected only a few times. CDR3: CASSPRLAEKQYF. Here the CDR3 DNA reads TGTGCCAGCAGCCCCCGACTAGCGGAAAAGCAGTACTTC. The chain employs TRBV7-8 and TRBJ2-7, with 9 bases identical to TRBD2. CDR1 is SGHVS, CDR2 FQNEAQ, per germline. This CDR3 contains 13 residues. V lost 5 bases to trimming and J lost 8 bases; unmatched junction nucleotides: 7.

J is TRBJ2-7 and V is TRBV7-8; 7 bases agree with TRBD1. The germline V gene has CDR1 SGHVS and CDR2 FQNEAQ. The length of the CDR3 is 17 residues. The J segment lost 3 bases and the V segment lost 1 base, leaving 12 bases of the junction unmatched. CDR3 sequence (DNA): TGTGCCAGCAGCTTAGAAAGCCCCGGGACAGAGGGCTACGAGCAGTACTTC. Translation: CASSLESPGTEGYEQYF. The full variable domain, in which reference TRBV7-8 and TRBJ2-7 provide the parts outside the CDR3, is GAGVSQSPRYKVAKRGQDVALRCDPISGHVSLFWYQQALGQGPEFLTYFQNEAQLDKSGLPSDRFFAERPEGSVSTLKIQRTQQEDSAVYLCASSLESPGTEGYEQYFGPGTRLTVT.

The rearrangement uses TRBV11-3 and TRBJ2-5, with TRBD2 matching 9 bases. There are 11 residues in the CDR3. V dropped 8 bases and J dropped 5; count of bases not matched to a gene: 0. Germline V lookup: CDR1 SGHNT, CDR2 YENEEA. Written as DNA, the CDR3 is TGTGCCAGCGCGGGGGGGGAGACCCAGTACTTC. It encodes CASAGGETQYF.

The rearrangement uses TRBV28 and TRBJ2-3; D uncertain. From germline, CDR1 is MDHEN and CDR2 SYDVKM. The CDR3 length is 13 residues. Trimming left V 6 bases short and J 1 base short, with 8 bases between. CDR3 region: CASSLPGTDTQYF. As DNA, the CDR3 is TGTGCCAGCAGCTTACCCGGCACAGATACGCAGTATTTT.

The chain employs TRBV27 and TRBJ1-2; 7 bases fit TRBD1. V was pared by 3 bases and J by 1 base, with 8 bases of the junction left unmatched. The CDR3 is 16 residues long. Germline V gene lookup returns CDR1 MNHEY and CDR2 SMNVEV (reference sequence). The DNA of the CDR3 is TGTGCCAGCAGTTTTCACCCAGGGGGACATAACTATGGCTACACCTTC. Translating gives CASSFHPGGHNYGYTF.

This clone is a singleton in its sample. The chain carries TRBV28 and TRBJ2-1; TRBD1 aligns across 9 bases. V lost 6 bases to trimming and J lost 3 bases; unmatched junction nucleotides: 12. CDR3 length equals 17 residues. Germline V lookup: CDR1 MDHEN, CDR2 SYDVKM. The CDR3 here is CASSTPYGTGHYNEQFF. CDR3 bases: TGTGCCAGCAGCACGCCCTACGGGACAGGGCACTACAATGAGCAGTTCTTC.

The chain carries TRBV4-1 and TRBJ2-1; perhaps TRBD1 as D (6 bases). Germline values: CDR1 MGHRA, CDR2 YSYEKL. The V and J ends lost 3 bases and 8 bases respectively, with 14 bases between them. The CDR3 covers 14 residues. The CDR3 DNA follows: TGCGCCAGCAGCCAGGCCCAACAGGGCTATGAGCAGTTCTTC. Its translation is CASSQAQQGYEQFF.

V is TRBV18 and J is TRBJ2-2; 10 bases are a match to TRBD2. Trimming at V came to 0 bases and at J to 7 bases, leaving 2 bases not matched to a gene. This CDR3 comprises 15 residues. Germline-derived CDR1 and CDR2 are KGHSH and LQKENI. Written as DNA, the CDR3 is TGTGCCAGCTCACCACCGGGACTAGCGATCGGGGAGCTGTTTTTT. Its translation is CASSPPGLAIGELFF.

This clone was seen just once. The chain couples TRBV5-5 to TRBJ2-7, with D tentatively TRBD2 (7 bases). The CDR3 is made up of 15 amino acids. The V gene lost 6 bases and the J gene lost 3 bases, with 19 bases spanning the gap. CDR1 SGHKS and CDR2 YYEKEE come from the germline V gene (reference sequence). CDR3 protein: CASTEGGGSFYEQYF. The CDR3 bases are TGTGCCAGCACCGAGGGGGGAGGGAGCTTCTACGAGCAGTACTTC.

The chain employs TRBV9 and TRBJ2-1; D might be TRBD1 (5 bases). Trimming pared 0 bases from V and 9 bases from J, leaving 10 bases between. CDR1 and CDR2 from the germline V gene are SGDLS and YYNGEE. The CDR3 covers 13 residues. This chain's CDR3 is CASSVASRAEQFF. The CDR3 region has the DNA TGTGCCAGCAGCGTAGCATCCAGGGCTGAGCAGTTCTTC.

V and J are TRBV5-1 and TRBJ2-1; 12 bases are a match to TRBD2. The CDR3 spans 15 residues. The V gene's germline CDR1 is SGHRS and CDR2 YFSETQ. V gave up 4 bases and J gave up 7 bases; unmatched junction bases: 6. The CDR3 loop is CASSHSSGGANEQFF. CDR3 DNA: TGCGCCAGCAGCCATTCTAGCGGGGGGGCAAATGAGCAGTTCTTC.

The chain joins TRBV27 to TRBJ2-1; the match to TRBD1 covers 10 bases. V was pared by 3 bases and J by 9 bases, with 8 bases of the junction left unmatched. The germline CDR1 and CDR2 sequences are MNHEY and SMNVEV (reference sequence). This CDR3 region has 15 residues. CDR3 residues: CASSFPGQGVFEQFF. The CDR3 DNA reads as TGTGCCAGCAGTTTCCCCGGACAGGGGGTCTTTGAGCAGTTCTTC.

The CDR3 region is CASSVGTGLYEQYF. The CDR3 coding sequence is TGTGCCAGCTCAGTTGGGACAGGACTCTACGAGCAGTACTTC. The V gene is TRBV18, the J gene TRBJ2-7; 8 nucleotides match TRBD1. The germline gives CDR1 KGHSH, CDR2 LQKENI. V was pared by 5 bases and J by 3 bases, with 6 bases of the junction left unmatched. CDR3 length equals 14 residues.

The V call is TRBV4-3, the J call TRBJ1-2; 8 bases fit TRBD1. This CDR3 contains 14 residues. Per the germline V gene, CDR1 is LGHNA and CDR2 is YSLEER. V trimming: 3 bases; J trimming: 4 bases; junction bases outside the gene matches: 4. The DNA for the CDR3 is TGCGCCAGCAGCCAGGGCGACAGGGGCTATGGCTACACCTTC. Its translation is CASSQGDRGYGYTF.

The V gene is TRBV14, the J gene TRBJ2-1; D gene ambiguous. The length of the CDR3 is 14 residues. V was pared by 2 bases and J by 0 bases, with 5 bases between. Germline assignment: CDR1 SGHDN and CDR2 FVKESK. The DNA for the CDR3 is TGTGCCAGCAGCCAAATATACTCCTACAATGAGCAGTTCTTC. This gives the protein CASSQIYSYNEQFF.

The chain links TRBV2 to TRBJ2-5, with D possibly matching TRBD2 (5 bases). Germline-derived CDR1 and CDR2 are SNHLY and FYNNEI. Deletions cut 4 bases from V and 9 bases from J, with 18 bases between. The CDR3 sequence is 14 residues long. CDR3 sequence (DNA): TGTGCCAGCAGTGTCGGCTCATCCCTCGGGGCCCAGTACTTC. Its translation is CASSVGSSLGAQYF.